This entry lists 5 T cell receptor beta chains sequenced from one sample in a study of neurological immune-mediated disorders. TCRdb re-derived calls from the 5' RACE reads in MiXCR, one entry per CDR3 protein. The top ten hold approximately 7.1% of the sample, which has roughly 56,000 distinct CDR3 sequences, around 3.4% seen once. Specimen: PBMCs. These TCRs come from a woman aged 55-75 years with multiple sclerosis.

This clonotype was detected ten times or more. The rearrangement uses TRBV7-3 and TRBJ2-1; no clear D gene. With 1 base removed from V and 3 bases from J, the gap between germline ends came to 1 base. Germline V gene data show CDR1 as SGHTA and CDR2 as FQGTGA. The CDR3 extends over 12 amino acids. The CDR3 region has the DNA TGTGCCAGCAGCTTAAACTACAATGAGCAGTTCTTC. Translated: CASSLNYNEQFF.

This clonotype was found a few times. V gene TRBV20-1 combines with J gene TRBJ2-1; D may be TRBD1 (6 bases). Trimming stripped 6 bases from V and 5 bases from J, with 17 bases between. The CDR3 is 14 amino acids. Germline V gene sequence: CDR1 DFQATT, CDR2 SNEGSKA (reference sequence). Here the CDR3 reads CSANRDTVHNEQFF. As DNA, the CDR3 is TGCAGTGCCAACCGGGACACTGTCCACAATGAGCAGTTCTTC.

This clonotype was observed many times. The rearrangement joins TRBV5-5 to TRBJ2-7; no reliable D call. Germline CDR1 and CDR2: SGHKS and YYEKEE (reference sequence). The V and J ends lost 0 bases and 4 bases respectively, with 11 bases between them. The CDR3 has 14 amino acids. The CDR3 DNA reads TGTGCCAGCAGCTTGGGGCAGCTTATTTACGAGCAGTACTTC. It codes for CASSLGQLIYEQYF.

This clonotype was recorded many times. The genes are TRBV14 and TRBJ2-6; D not resolved. Germline-derived CDR1 and CDR2 are SGHDN and FVKESK. This CDR3 has 14 amino acids. Trimming took off 0 bases at V and 4 bases at J, with 4 bases between the two ends. Here the CDR3 reads CASSQDTGANVLTF. CDR3 in DNA: TGTGCCAGCAGCCAAGATACAGGGGCCAACGTCCTGACTTTC.

This clonotype was observed a few times. V usage is TRBV7-8 and J usage is TRBJ2-3; D is undetermined. V lost 1 base and J 2 bases, leaving 13 bases between the germline ends. Germline V gene data show CDR1 as SGHVS and CDR2 as FQNEAQ. CDR3 length: 16 residues. The CDR3 nucleotides read TGTGCCAGCAGCTTAGAGTATTACTCCGTCACAGATACGCAGTATTTT. Translating gives CASSLEYYSVTDTQYF.